This record looks at one T cell receptor (beta chain) sequence and its context. The data were taken from a study of blood T cell repertoires in COVID-19. Study-level background: From T cells, B-cell-depleted T cells, or PBMCs came the material, which was cDNA or gDNA.

The data were produced by immunoSEQ multiplex PCR, yet TCRdb's version contains in-frame clones alone and is incomplete. The data contain about 250,000 clones, about 85% of them singletons. CDR3 length: 16 amino acids. Germline values: CDR1 LGHNA, CDR2 YNFKEQ. The ends lost 4 bases at V and 3 bases at J; junction bases unmatched: 6. This receptor was obtained from a woman in her forties or fifties who had been exposed to COVID-19. Input material: PBMCs or T cells enriched from blood (not recorded which). The chain combines TRBV4-2 with TRBJ2-4, with 10 bases matching TRBD2. The CDR3 sequence is CASSLTSGVHKNIQYF. DNA for the CDR3: TGTGCCAGCAGCCTTACTAGCGGGGTACACAAAAACATTCAGTACTTC.